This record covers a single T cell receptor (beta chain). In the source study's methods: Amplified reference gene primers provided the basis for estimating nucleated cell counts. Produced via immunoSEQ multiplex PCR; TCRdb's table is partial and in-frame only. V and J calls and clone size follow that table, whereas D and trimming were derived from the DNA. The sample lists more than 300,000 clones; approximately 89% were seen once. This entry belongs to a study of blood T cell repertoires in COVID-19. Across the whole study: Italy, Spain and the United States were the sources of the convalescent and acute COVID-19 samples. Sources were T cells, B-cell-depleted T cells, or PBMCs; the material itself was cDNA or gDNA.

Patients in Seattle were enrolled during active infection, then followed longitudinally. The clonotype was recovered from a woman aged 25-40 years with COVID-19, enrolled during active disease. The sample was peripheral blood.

In DNA form, the CDR3 reads TGTGCCAGCAGCTCAGGACAGGGGGGGTATGCAGATACGCAGTATTTT. The encoded protein is CASSSGQGGYADTQYF. J is TRBJ2-3 and V is TRBV7-8, with 10 nucleotides matching TRBD1. The V segment lost 4 bases and the J segment 4 bases; nucleotides outside the gene matches: 8. The CDR3 sequence is 16 residues long. The germline gives CDR1 SGHVS, CDR2 FQNEAQ.